This T cell receptor beta chain was sequenced in a study of cytomegalovirus exposure and HLA in healthy donors. Broader study findings: Presence/absence comparisons presumed near-even sequencing depth among donors.

With respect to this clone: Its target is not known.

This CDR3 is 13 amino acids long. V was pared by 4 bases and J by 1 base, with 8 bases between. Germline CDR1 is SGDLS and CDR2 is YYNGEE. PCR involved 60 Vbeta and 13 Jbeta primers. Some clones are missing from TCRdb's copy, which holds only in-frame ones; the method was immunoSEQ multiplex PCR. The repertoire holds hundreds of thousands of clones, with approximately 78% as singletons. The receptor comes from a boy between 10 and 17 years old in good health and CMV-seronegative. Input material: PBMCs. This chain joins TRBV9 and TRBJ1-1; TRBD1 might be the D (5 bases). CDR3 nucleotides: TGTGCCAGCAGCACCCAGGGGAACACTGAAGCTTTCTTT. It specifies CASSTQGNTEAFF.